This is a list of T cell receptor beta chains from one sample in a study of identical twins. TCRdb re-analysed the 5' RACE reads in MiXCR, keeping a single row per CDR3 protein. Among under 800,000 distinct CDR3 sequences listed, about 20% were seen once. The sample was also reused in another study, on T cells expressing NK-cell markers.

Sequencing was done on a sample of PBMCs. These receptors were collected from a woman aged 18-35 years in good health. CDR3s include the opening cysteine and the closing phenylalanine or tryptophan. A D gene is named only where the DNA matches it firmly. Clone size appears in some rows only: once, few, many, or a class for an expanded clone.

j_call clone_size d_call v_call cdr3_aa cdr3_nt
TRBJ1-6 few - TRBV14 CASSQQINSPLHF TGTGCCAGCAGCCAACAGATTAATTCACCCCTCCACTTT
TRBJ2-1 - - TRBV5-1 CASSLATETNEQFF TGCGCCAGCAGCTTGGCCACGGAGACCAATGAGCAGTTCTTC
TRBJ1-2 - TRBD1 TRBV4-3 CASSLLTGHSYGYTF TGCGCCAGCAGCCTCCTGACAGGGCATTCCTATGGCTACACCTTC
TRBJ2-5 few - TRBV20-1 CSAQTNQETQYF TGCAGTGCTCAGACTAACCAAGAGACCCAGTACTTC
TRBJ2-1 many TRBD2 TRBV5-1 CASSLAGGPDLKEQFF TGCGCCAGCAGCTTGGCGGGGGGGCCGGATTTAAAGGAGCAGTTCTTC
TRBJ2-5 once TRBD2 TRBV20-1 CSARDIGVAGGRGETQYF TGCAGTGCTAGAGATATTGGGGTAGCGGGGGGTCGGGGGGAGACCCAGTACTTC
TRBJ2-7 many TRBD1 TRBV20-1 CSAQAGDRKNEQYF TGCAGTGCCCAAGCTGGGGACAGGAAAAACGAGCAGTACTTC
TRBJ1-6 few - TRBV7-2 CASSLTSDSPLHF TGTGCCAGCAGCTTAACCTCTGATTCACCCCTCCACTTT
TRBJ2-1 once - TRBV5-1 CASSLLGLLNNEQFF TGCGCCAGCAGCTTGCTGGGACTCCTCAACAATGAGCAGTTCTTC
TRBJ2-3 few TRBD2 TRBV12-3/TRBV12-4 CASSTTSGARRDTQYF TGTGCCAGCAGTACTACTAGCGGGGCTAGGAGGGATACGCAGTATTTT